This passage covers 9 T cell receptor beta chains from one sample sequenced in a study of blood T cell repertoires in COVID-19. This table comes from immunoSEQ multiplex PCR, and its TCRdb copy is limited to in-frame clones, with some not included. This sample has roughly 200,000 clones, with 80% to 90% found just once. Sequenced sample: PBMCs or T cells enriched from blood (not recorded which). These receptors came from a middle-aged woman with acute COVID-19.

CDR3 region: CASSPQGAGGYTF. The CDR3, as DNA: TGTGCCAGCAGTCCCCAGGGGGCGGGTGGCTACACCTTC. V and J are TRBV6-5 and TRBJ1-2; 8 nucleotides line up with TRBD1. CDR3 size: 13 residues. The J segment lost 7 bases and the V segment lost 5 bases, leaving 6 bases of the junction unmatched. Germline CDR1 is MNHEY and CDR2 is SVGAGI.

The chain carries TRBV10-3 and TRBJ1-1, with unresolved D. This CDR3 is 16 amino acids long. With 3 bases removed from V and 6 bases from J, the gap between germline ends came to 20 bases. In germline, CDR1 is ENHRY, CDR2 SYGVKD. CDR3 region: CAISDPSGDPPAEAFF. CDR3 coding DNA: TGTGCCATCAGTGATCCGTCAGGCGACCCTCCGGCTGAAGCTTTCTTT.

The gene calls are TRBV28 and TRBJ2-7; 8 bases align to TRBD1. V lost 6 bases and J lost 2; bases outside the gene matches: 9. Germline V CDR1 and CDR2: MDHEN, SYDVKM. The CDR3 consists of 15 residues. The CDR3 nucleotides read TGTGCCAGCAGACCGGACAGGGTGAAAACCTACGAGCAGTACTTC. Translation gives CASRPDRVKTYEQYF.

This chain joins TRBV29-1 and TRBJ2-3; TRBD2 matches 8 bases. V was pared by 2 bases and J by 6 bases, with 4 bases of the junction left unmatched. Germline V gene sequence: CDR1 SQVTM, CDR2 ANQGSEA. This CDR3 contains 13 residues. CDR3 in DNA: TGCAGCGTTGAAAGGACTAGCTGGGATACGCAGTATTTT. Residues: CSVERTSWDTQYF.

The rearrangement links TRBV11-1 to TRBJ1-2, with 10 positions matching TRBD1. J was trimmed by 9 bases and V by 6 bases; bases with no gene match: 10. The CDR3 is 14 residues long. The germline V gene encodes CDR1 SGHAT and CDR2 FQDESV (reference sequence). The CDR3 sequence: CASRSTGGAGSYTF. The CDR3 nucleotides are TGTGCCAGCAGATCGACAGGGGGCGCGGGGAGCTACACCTTC.

The V call is TRBV9, the J call TRBJ1-1; 7 nucleotides agree with TRBD1. CDR3 length: 14 residues. CDR1 SGDLS and CDR2 YYNGEE come from the germline V gene. J was trimmed by 4 bases and V by 0 bases; bases with no gene match: 3. The CDR3 loop is CASSVEPGGTEAFF. In DNA form, the CDR3 reads TGTGCCAGCAGCGTAGAACCAGGGGGCACTGAAGCTTTCTTT.

J is TRBJ1-1 and V is TRBV11-2, with D hard to call. The germline CDR1 and CDR2 sequences are SGHAT and FQNNGV. V was clipped by 5 bases and J by 9 bases, with 10 bases between them. CDR3 length equals 11 residues. The CDR3 here is CASSQRLKAFF. CDR3 nucleotide sequence: TGTGCCAGCAGCCAGCGGTTGAAAGCTTTCTTT.

V gene TRBV9 combines with J gene TRBJ2-1; 7 bases match TRBD2. The CDR3 is made up of 16 amino acids. Germline CDR1 SGDLS, CDR2 YYNGEE. Trimming at V came to 3 bases and at J to 0 bases, leaving 6 bases not matched to a gene. The CDR3 DNA reads as TGTGCCAGCAGCGATCTATTAGCGGGCTCCTACAATGAGCAGTTCTTC. Translating it yields CASSDLLAGSYNEQFF.

This sequence joins TRBV5-4 and TRBJ2-5; D might be TRBD1 (6 bases). The V end lost 4 bases, the J end lost 5 bases, and 21 bases lay between the germline ends. CDR3 length: 16 residues. The V gene's germline CDR1 is SGHNT and CDR2 YYREEE (reference sequence). CDR3 protein: CASSRGNRAIQETQYF. As DNA, the CDR3 is TGTGCCAGCAGCCGAGGTAACAGGGCGATTCAGGAGACCCAGTACTTC.